This is a list of T cell receptor beta chains from one sample in a study of early T cells in non-severe SARS-CoV-2 infection. MiXCR was run by TCRdb on the 5' RACE reads, yielding one entry per CDR3 protein. The data hold 75,000 to 100,000 distinct CDR3 sequences, with 15% to 20% observed a single time. The sequenced material came from whole blood. The source is an adult who was a healthcare worker with PCR-confirmed SARS-CoV-2 infection or an uninfected control (not recorded which). Each CDR3 is given with its conserved first and last residue.

V: TRBV12-3/TRBV12-4
length: 17
J: TRBJ2-2
CDR3: CASSRTDIRVSAGELFF

V: TRBV7-9
length: 14
J: TRBJ2-7
CDR3: CASSYGGTSYEQYF

V: TRBV28
length: 13
J: TRBJ1-2
CDR3: CASSLGQGYGYTF

V: TRBV6-1
length: 15
J: TRBJ1-2
CDR3: CASSDGLWGNYGYTF

V: TRBV28
length: 11
J: TRBJ1-1
CDR3: CASSLGPRAFF

V: TRBV2
length: 18
J: TRBJ2-2
CDR3: CASTSGTSGGTNTGELFF

V: TRBV27
length: 15
J: TRBJ1-2
CDR3: CASSLRAAANYGYTF

V: TRBV29-1
length: 14
J: TRBJ2-2
CDR3: CSGGQGTNTGELFF

V: TRBV6-6
length: 17
J: TRBJ2-7
CDR3: CASSYSILGGIAYEQYF

V: TRBV4-2
length: 17
J: TRBJ2-1
CDR3: CASSQRLAESSYNEQFF

V: TRBV28
length: 16
J: TRBJ1-4
CDR3: CASSSGGAGDNEKLFF

V: TRBV18
length: 13
J: TRBJ1-5
CDR3: CASSPNSNQPQHF

V: TRBV6-2/TRBV6-3
length: 14
J: TRBJ2-5
CDR3: CASSDRDGQETQYF

V: TRBV9
length: 15
J: TRBJ2-3
CDR3: CASSVGGSGTDTQYF

V: TRBV19
length: 14
J: TRBJ2-1
CDR3: CASGDRGSYNEQFF

V: TRBV7-2
length: 14
J: TRBJ1-5
CDR3: CASSLRQGSQPQHF

V: TRBV29-1
length: 11
J: TRBJ1-1
CDR3: CSVGSGVAAFF